This TCR beta chain was sequenced in a study of T cell responses to AZD1222 COVID-19 vaccine. Study-wide findings and caveats: Females made up more of the donors, who were largely white British, and clonal diversity may have come out too low.

It was second doses at about 4 or about 12 weeks that were pooled. CDR1 LNHDA and CDR2 SQIVND come from the germline V gene (reference sequence). CDR3 length equals 14 residues. Trimming removed 3 bases at V and 0 bases at J, with 6 bases between. A word on this clone: The target antigen is unknown.

Clones were sequenced by immunoSEQ multiplex PCR, and TCRdb holds only the in-frame ones, with some missing. Here the sample spans some 99,000 clones, 85% to 90% being singletons. This TCR was sampled from an adult who received the AZD1222 COVID-19 vaccine. The chain links TRBV19 to TRBJ2-1; D call uncertain. The sample here was peripheral blood, taken 28 days after the second AZD1222 dose. The CDR3 coding sequence is TGTGCCAGTAGTATCGAAAGCTCCTACAATGAGCAGTTCTTC. Residues: CASSIESSYNEQFF.